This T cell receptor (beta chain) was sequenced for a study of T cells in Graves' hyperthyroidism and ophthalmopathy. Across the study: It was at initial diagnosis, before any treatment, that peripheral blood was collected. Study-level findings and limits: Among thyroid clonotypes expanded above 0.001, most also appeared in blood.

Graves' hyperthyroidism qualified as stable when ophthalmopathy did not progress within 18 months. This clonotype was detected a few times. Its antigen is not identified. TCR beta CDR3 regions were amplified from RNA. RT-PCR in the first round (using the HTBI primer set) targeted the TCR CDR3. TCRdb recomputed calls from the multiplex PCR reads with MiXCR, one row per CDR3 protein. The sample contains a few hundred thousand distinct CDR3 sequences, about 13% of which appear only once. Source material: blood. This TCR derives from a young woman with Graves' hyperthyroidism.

CDR3 sequence: CASSPSGRRHNEQFF. The DNA of the CDR3 is TGTGCCAGCAGCCCTAGCGGGAGGCGCCACAATGAGCAGTTCTTC. This rearrangement joins TRBV11-3 to TRBJ2-1; TRBD2 agrees at 11 bases. In germline, CDR1 is SGHNT, CDR2 YENEEA. V dropped 5 bases and J dropped 5; count of bases not matched to a gene: 5. The CDR3 is made up of 15 amino acids.